The sequence of this T cell receptor (beta chain) was determined in a study of OX40 agonist ivuxolimab in advanced cancers. Study outcomes and limitations: Among T cells, CD8+ cells averaged more expanded clones than CD4+ cells.

Produced via immunoSEQ multiplex PCR; TCRdb's table is partial and in-frame only. This table holds nearly 80,000 clones, about 90% found once. With respect to this clone: Its antigen is unidentified. The junction and the germline gene differ at one end; a read error may be behind it.

CDR1 is SSHAT, CDR2 FNYEAQ, per germline (reference sequence). The CDR3 is 13 amino acids. This TCR derives from an adult with an advanced solid tumor such as melanoma, head and neck, liver or kidney cancer. The chain carries TRBV7-7 and TRBJ2-1, with D possibly called TRBD1 or TRBD2 (5 bases each). This specimen consisted of CD4+ or CD8+ T cells sorted from blood, obtained in a trial of the OX40 agonist ivuxolimab. The CDR3 DNA follows: TGTGCTAGCAGCCTAGACACGTGGGGGGAGCAGTTCTTC. Its protein is CASSLDTWGEQFF.